This entry is about one TCR beta chain. What it binds is not known. Assay used: immunoSEQ multiplex PCR; TCRdb lists only in-frame clones, some missing. This sample yields tens of thousands of clones, of which approximately 80% are seen a single time; less than 6.5% belongs to the top ten. Trimming left V 9 bases short and J 2 bases short, with 13 bases between. The length of the CDR3 is 14 residues. CDR1 LNHDA and CDR2 SQIVND come from the germline V gene (reference sequence). The data belong to a study of OX40 agonist ivuxolimab in advanced cancers. About the study: It was ivuxolimab, an agonistic anti-OX40 (CD134) antibody, that patients were treated with. Ivuxolimab was administered intravenously to patients at 0.01 to 10 mg/kg every 2 weeks. General observations from the study: Within 6 weeks, CD4+ and CD8+ blood T cells expanded clonally at 0.1 to 3.0 mg/kg.

The chain has TRBV19 and TRBJ2-2; TRBD1 is a possible D gene (6 bases). This sequence originates from an adult with an advanced solid tumor such as melanoma, head and neck, liver or kidney cancer. Here the sequenced sample was CD4+ or CD8+ T cells sorted from blood, taken in a trial of the OX40 agonist ivuxolimab. Here the CDR3 DNA reads TGTGCCAGCGAACAGGGATCTAACACCGGGGAGCTGTTTTTT. Protein sequence: CASEQGSNTGELFF.